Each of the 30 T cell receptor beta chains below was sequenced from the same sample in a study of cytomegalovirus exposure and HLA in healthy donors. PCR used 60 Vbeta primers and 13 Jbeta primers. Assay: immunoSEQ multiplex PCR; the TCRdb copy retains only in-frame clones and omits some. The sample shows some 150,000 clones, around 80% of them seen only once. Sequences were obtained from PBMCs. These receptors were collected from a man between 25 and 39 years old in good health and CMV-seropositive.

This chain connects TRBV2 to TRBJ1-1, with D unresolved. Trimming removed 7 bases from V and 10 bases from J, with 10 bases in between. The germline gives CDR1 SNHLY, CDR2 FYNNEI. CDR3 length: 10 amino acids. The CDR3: CASTVQRAFF. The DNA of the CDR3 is TGTGCCAGCACAGTACAGAGAGCTTTCTTT.

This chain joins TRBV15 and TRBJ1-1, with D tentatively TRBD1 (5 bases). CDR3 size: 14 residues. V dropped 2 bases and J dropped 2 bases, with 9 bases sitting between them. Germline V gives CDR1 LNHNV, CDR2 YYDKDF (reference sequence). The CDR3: CATSRPGGNTEAFF. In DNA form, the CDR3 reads TGTGCCACCAGCAGACCGGGGGGAAACACTGAAGCTTTCTTT.

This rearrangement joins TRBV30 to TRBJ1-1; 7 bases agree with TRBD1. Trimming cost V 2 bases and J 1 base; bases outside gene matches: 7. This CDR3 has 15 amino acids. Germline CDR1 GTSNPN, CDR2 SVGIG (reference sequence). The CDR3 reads CAWSISRQGNTEAFF. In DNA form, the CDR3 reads TGTGCCTGGAGTATAAGTAGACAGGGGAACACTGAAGCTTTCTTT.

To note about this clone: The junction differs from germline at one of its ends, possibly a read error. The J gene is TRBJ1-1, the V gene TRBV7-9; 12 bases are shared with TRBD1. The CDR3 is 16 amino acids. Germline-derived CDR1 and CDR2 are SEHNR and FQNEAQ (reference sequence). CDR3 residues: CSSSLLGQGANTEAFF. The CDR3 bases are TGTTCCAGCAGCTTATTGGGACAGGGGGCGAACACTGAAGCTTTCTTT. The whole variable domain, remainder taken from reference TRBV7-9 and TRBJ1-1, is DTGVSQNPRHKITKRGQNVTFRCDPISEHNRLYWYRQTLGQGPEFLTYFQNEAQLEKSRLLSDRFSAERPKGSFSTLEIQRTEQGDSAMYLCSSSLLGQGANTEAFFGQGTRLTVV.

CDR3 region: CASSMNRNTEAFF. The CDR3 DNA reads as TGTGCCAGTAGTATGAACAGGAACACTGAAGCTTTCTTT. The chain uses TRBV19 and TRBJ1-1; D gene uncertain. V dropped 3 bases and J dropped 1 base, with 6 bases sitting between them. CDR3 length: 13 residues. CDR1 is LNHDA, CDR2 SQIVND, per germline (reference sequence).

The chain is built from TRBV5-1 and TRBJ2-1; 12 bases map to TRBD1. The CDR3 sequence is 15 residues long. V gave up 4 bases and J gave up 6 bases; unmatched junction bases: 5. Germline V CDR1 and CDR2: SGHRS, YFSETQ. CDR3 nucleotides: TGCGCCAGCAGCACGGGACAGGGGGCCGGCAATGAGCAGTTCTTC. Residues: CASSTGQGAGNEQFF.

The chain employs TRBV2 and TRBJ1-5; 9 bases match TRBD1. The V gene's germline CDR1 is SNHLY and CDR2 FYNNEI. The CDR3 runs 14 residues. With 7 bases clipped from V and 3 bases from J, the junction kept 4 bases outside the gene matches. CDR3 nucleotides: TGTGCCAGCAAGGGACAGGGCTACAATCAGCCCCAGCATTTT. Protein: CASKGQGYNQPQHF.

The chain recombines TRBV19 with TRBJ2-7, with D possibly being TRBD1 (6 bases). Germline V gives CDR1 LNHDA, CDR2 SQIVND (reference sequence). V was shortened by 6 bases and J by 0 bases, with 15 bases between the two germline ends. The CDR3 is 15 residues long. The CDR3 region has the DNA TGTGCCAGTAGCAATACCTGGGACACCTCCTACGAGCAGTACTTC. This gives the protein CASSNTWDTSYEQYF.

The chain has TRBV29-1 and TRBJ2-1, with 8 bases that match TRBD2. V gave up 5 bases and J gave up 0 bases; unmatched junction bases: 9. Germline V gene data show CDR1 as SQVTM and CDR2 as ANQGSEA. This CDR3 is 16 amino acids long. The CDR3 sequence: CSVMSSGFSSYNEQFF. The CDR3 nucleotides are TGCAGCGTTATGTCTAGCGGGTTTAGCTCCTACAATGAGCAGTTCTTC.

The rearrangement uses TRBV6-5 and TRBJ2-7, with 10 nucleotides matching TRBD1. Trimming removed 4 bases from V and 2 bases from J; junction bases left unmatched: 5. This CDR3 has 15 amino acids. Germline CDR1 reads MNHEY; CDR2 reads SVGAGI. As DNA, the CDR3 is TGTGCCAGCAGTTTCCGGGACAGGGGCACCTACGAGCAGTACTTC. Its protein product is CASSFRDRGTYEQYF.

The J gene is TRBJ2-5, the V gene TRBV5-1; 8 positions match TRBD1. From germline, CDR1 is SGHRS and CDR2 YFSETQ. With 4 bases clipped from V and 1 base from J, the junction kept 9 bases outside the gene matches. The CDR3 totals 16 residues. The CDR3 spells CASSPGTGPPQETQYF. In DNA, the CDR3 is TGCGCCAGCAGCCCAGGGACAGGACCCCCCCAAGAGACCCAGTACTTC.

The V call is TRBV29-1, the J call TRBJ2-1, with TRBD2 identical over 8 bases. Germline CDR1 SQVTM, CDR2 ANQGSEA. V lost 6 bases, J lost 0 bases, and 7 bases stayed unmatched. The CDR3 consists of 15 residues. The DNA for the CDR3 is TGCAGCGTGTGCGGACTAGCCGACTCCTACAATGAGCAGTTCTTC. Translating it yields CSVCGLADSYNEQFF.

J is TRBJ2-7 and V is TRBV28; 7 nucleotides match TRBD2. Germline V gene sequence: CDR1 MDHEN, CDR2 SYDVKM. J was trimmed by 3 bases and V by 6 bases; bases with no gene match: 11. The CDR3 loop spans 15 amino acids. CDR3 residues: CASSRRTGGSYEQYF. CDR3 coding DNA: TGTGCCAGCAGCCGCCGGACGGGAGGTAGCTACGAGCAGTACTTC.

CDR3 in DNA: TGTGCCAGCAGTTGGCGGGAGGCCCACAATGAGCAGTTCTTC. This translates into CASSWREAHNEQFF. The genes are TRBV6-5 and TRBJ2-1, with 8 bases identical to TRBD2. Germline trimming cut 4 bases from V and 5 bases from J; bases unmatched to any gene: 4. The CDR3 spans 14 residues. Germline-derived CDR1 and CDR2 are MNHEY and SVGAGI.

The CDR3 spells CASGLPSGGVTDTQYF. CDR3 nucleotide sequence: TGTGCTAGTGGTTTGCCTAGCGGGGGAGTCACAGATACGCAGTATTTT. V gene TRBV12-5 combines with J gene TRBJ2-3, with 10 positions matching TRBD2. J was trimmed by 2 bases and V by 2 bases; bases with no gene match: 4. Germline CDR1 reads LGHNT; CDR2 reads FRNRAP. The CDR3 covers 16 residues.

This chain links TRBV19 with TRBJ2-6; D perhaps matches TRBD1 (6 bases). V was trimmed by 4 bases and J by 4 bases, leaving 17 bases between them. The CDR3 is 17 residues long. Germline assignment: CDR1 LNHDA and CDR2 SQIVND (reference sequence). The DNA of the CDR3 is TGTGCCAGTAGTACCACTTCTAGGGGGTCAGGGGCCAACGTCCTGACTTTC. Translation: CASSTTSRGSGANVLTF.

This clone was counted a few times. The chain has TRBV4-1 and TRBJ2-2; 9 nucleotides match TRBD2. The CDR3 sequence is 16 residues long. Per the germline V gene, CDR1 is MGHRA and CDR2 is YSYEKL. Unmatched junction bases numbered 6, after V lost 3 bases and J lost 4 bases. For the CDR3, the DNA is TGCGCCAGCAGCCACGTAGCGGGAGAGGGCACCGGGGAGCTGTTTTTT. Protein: CASSHVAGEGTGELFF.

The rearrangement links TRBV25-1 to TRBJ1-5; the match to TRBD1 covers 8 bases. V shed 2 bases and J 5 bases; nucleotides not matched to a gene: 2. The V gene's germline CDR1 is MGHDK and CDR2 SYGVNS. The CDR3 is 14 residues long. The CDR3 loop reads CASSEQGAYQPQHF. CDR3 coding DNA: TGTGCCAGCAGTGAACAGGGGGCATATCAGCCCCAGCATTTT.

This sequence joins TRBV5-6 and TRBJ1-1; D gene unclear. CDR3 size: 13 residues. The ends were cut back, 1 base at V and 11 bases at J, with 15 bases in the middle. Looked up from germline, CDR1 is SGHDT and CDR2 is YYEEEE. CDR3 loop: CASSLWSAPRAFF. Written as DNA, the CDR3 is TGTGCCAGCAGCTTGTGGTCGGCTCCGAGGGCTTTCTTT.

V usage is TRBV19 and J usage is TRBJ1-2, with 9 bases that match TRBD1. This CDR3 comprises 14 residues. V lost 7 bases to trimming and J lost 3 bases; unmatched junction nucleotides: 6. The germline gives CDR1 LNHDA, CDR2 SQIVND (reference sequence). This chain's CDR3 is CASTSTGGDYGYTF. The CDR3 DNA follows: TGTGCCAGTACTTCGACAGGGGGTGACTATGGCTACACCTTC.

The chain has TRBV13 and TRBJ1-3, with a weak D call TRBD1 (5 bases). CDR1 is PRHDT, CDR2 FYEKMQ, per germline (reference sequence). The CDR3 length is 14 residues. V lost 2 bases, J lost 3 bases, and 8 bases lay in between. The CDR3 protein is CASSLRGFGNTIYF. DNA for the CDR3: TGTGCCAGCAGCTTAAGGGGATTTGGAAACACCATATATTTT.

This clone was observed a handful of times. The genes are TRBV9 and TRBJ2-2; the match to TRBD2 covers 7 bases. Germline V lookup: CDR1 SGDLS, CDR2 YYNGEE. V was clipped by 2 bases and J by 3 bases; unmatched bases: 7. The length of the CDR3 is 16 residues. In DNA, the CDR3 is TGTGCCAGCAGCGTCGACCCGGGAGGCGACACCGGGGAGCTGTTTTTT. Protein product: CASSVDPGGDTGELFF.

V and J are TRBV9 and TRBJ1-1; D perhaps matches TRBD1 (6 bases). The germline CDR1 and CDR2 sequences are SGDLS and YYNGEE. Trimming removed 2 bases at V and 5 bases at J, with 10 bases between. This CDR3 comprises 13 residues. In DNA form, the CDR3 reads TGTGCCAGCAGCGTGGGGGCGCGAACTGAAGCTTTCTTT. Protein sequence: CASSVGARTEAFF.

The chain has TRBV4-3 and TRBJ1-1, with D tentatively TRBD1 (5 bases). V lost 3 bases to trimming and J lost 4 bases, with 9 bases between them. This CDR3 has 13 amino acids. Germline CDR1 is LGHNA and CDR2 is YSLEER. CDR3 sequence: CASSQRTFTEAFF. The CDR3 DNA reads TGCGCCAGCAGCCAGCGGACATTCACTGAAGCTTTCTTT.

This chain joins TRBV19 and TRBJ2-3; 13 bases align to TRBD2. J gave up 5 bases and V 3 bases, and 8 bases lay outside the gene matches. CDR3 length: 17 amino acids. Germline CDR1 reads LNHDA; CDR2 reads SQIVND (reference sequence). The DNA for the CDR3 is TGTGCCAGTAGTATTGGGACTAGCGGGGCCCAAGGAGATACGCAGTATTTT. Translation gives CASSIGTSGAQGDTQYF.

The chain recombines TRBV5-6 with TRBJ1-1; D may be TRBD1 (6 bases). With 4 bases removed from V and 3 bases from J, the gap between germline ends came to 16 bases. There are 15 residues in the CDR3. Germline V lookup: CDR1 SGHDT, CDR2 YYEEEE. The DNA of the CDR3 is TGTGCCAGCAGCGCGGACAGAGGGGTCTACACTGAAGCTTTCTTT. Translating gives CASSADRGVYTEAFF.

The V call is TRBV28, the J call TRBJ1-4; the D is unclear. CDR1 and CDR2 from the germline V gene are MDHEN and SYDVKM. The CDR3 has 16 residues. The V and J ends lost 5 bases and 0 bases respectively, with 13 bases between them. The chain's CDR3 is CASSLPGGPTNEKLFF. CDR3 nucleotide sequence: TGTGCCAGCAGTCTCCCAGGCGGGCCAACTAATGAAAAACTGTTTTTT.

This CDR3 is CASKLMYEQYF. In DNA, the CDR3 is TGTGCCAGCAAACTAATGTACGAGCAGTACTTC. This chain joins TRBV11-2 and TRBJ2-7, with D uncertain. The CDR3 is 11 amino acids. Germline values: CDR1 SGHAT, CDR2 FQNNGV. Trimming removed 7 bases from V and 4 bases from J, with 8 bases in between.

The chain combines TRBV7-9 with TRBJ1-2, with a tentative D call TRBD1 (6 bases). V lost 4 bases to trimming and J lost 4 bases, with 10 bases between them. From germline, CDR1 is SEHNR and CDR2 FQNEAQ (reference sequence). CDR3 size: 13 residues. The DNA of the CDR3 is TGTGCCAGCAGCTGGGGGCAGGCCTATGGCTACACCTTC. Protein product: CASSWGQAYGYTF.

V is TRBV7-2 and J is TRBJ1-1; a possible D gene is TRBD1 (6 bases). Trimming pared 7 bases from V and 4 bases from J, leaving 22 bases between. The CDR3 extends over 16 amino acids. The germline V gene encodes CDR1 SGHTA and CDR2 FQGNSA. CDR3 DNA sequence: TGTGCCAGCAAAGAGAACTCGGGGTTAGGGGGCACTGAAGCTTTCTTT. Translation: CASKENSGLGGTEAFF.